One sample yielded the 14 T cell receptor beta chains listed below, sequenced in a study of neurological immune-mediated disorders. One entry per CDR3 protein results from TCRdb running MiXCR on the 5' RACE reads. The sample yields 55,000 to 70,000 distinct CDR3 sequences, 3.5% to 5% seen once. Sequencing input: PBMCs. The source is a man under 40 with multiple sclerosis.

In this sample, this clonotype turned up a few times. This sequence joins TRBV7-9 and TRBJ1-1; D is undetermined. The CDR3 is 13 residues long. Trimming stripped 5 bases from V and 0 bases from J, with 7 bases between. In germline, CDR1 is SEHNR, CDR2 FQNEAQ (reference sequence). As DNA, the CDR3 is TGTGCCAGCAGCGCCATAATGAACACTGAAGCTTTCTTT. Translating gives CASSAIMNTEAFF.

The CDR3 spells CASSPGVVSTDTQYF. CDR3 DNA sequence: TGTGCCAGCAGCCCCGGGGTGGTAAGCACAGATACGCAGTATTTT. The J gene is TRBJ2-3, the V gene TRBV9, with D perhaps TRBD2 (5 bases). The CDR3 extends over 15 amino acids. Germline V gene data show CDR1 as SGDLS and CDR2 as YYNGEE. Trimming removed 4 bases at V and 0 bases at J, with 12 bases between. Filled out from reference TRBV9 and TRBJ2-3, the complete variable domain reads DSGVTQTPKHLITATGQRVTLRCSPRSGDLSVYWYQQSLDQGLQFLIQYYNGEERAKGNILERFSAQQFPDLHSELNLSSLELGDSALYFCASSPGVVSTDTQYFGPGTRLTVL.

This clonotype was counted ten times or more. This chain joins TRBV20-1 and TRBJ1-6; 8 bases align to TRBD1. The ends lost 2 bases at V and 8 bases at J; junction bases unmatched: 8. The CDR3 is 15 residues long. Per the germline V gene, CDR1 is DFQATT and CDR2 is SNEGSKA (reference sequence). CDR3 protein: CSARHRQGLDSPLHF. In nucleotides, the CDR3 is TGCAGTGCTAGACACCGACAGGGGTTGGATTCACCCCTCCACTTT.

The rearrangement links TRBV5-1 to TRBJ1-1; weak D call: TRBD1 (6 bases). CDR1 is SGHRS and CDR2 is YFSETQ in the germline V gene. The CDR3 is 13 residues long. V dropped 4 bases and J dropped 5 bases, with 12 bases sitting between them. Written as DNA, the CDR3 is TGCGCCAGCAGCAACCAAGGGGGTACTGAAGCTTTCTTT. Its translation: CASSNQGGTEAFF.

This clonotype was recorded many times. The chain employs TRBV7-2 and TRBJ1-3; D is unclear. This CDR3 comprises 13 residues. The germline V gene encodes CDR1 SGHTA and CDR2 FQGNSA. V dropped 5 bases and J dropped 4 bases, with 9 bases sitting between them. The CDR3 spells CASSTSGGNTIYF. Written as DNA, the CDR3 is TGTGCCAGCAGCACGAGTGGGGGAAACACCATATATTTT. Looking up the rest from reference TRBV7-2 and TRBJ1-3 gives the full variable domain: GAGVSQSPSNKVTEKGKDVELRCDPISGHTALYWYRQSLGQGLEFLIYFQGNSAPDKSGLPSDRFSAERTGGSVSTLTIQRTQQEDSAVYLCASSTSGGNTIYFGEGSWLTVV.

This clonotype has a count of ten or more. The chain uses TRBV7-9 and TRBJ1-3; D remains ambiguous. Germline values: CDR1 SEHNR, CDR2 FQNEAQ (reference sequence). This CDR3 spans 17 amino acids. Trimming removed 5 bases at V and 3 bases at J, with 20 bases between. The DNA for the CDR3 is TGTGCCAGCAGCCCCAAGGACTGGCCGTACGATGGAAACACCATATATTTT. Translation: CASSPKDWPYDGNTIYF.

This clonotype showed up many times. The CDR3, as DNA: TGCGCCAGCAGCTCCTCCGCAGGGAGGGACACCGGGGAGCTGTTTTTT. Amino acid sequence: CASSSSAGRDTGELFF. J is TRBJ2-2 and V is TRBV5-1, with 7 positions matching TRBD2. The CDR3 contains 16 residues. The germline CDR1 and CDR2 sequences are SGHRS and YFSETQ. V was pared by 3 bases and J by 3 bases, with 8 bases of the junction left unmatched.

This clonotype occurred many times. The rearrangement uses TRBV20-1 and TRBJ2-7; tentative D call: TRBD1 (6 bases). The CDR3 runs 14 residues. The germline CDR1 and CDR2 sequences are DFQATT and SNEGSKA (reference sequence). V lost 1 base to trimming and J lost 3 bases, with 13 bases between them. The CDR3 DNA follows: TGCAGTGCTAGAGCCACGGACAGATACTACGAGCAGTACTTC. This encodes CSARATDRYYEQYF.

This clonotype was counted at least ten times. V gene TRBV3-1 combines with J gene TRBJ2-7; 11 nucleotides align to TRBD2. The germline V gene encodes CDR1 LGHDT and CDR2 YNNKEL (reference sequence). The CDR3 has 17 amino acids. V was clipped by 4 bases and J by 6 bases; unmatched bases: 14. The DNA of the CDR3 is TGTGCCAGCAGCCCAAAGTGGCCGGGACTAGCGGCCCGCGAGCAGTACTTC. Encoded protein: CASSPKWPGLAAREQYF.

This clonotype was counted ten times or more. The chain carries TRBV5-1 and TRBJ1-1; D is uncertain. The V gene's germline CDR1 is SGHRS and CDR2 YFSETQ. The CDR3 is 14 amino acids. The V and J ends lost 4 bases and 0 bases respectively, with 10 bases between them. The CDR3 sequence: CASSEARLNTEAFF. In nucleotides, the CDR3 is TGCGCCAGCAGCGAGGCGAGATTGAACACTGAAGCTTTCTTT.

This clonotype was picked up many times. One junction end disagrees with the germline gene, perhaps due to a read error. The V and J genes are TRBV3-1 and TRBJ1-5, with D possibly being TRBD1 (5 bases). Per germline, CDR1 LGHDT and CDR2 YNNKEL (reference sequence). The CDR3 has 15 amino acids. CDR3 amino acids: CASSQDFTGSGPQNF. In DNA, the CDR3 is TGTGCCAGCAGCCAAGATTTTACGGGGTCGGGACCCCAGAATTTT.

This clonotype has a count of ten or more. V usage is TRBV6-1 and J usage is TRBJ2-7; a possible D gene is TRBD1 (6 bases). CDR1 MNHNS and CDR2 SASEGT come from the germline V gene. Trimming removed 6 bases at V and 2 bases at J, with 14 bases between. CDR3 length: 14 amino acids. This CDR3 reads CASSSGQGPYEQYF. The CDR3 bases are TGTGCCAGCAGCTCAGGGCAGGGGCCCTACGAGCAGTACTTC.

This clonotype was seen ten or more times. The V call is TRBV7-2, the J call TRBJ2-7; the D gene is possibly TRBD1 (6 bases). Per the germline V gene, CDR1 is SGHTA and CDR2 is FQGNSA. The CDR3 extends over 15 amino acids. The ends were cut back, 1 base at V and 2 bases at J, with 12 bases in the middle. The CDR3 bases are TGTGCCAGCAGCTTAGGGGGTCCAGGGGCCTACGAGCAGTACTTC. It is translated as CASSLGGPGAYEQYF.

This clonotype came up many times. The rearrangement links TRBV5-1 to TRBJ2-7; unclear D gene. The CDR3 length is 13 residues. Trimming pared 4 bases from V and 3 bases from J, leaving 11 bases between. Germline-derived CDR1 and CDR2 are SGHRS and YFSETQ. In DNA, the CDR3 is TGCGCCAGCAGCGTGGACCCGGGCTACGAGCAGTACTTC. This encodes CASSVDPGYEQYF.